Here is one T cell receptor (beta chain) with its context. Its antigen is currently not known. Base qualities were left out, and no much larger clone turns up one base away. This record comes from a study of T cells in localized non-small cell lung cancer (dated by TCRdb to 2018 to 2020). Notes on the research overall: Comparing tumors with uninvolved tumor-adjacent lungs, the study looked at the T cell repertoires of 236 patients with early-stage NSCLC. All 250 or so NSCLC patients in the cohort were treatment-naive and had localized lung tumors that were resected. NSCLC patients had a mean age of approximately 70 years, and around 130 were male and 85 to 110 female.

The immunoSEQ Assay was used to sequence TCR beta CDR3 regions from DNA. The source study handled its data this way. T cell density was computed as TCR beta template counts normalized to usable DNA estimated by amplifying housekeeping genes. Using the preseqR package, richness was estimated by extrapolating to 120,000 templates for tissue samples and 400,000 templates for PBMC samples. Clonality was taken to be one minus Pielou's evenness. To identify tissue-enriched TCRs, differential abundance testing was run on productive amino-acid clonotypes with a minimum total count of 5 and an alpha of 0.1. The Jaccard Index and the Morisita Overlap Index were used to quantify repertoire overlap between compartments. GLIPH grouped TCR beta CDR3s together with public tetramer-defined viral CDR3s, and a viral motif had to include at least three viral sequences and show V-gene enrichment. The table was pulled from immuneACCESS by TCRdb, which kept in-frame rearrangements only. Such tables lose some clones; where checked, under half of the loss comes from unresolved V genes, and the rest has no known cause. V, J and clone size were drawn from that table, and D and trimming were deduced from the DNA. The sample records around 16,000 clones, about 85% of which are singletons. Clones ranked in the top ten supply roughly 21% of the sample.

At diagnosis, peripheral blood, uninvolved tumor-adjacent lung and tumor were collected and were preserved as a mix of fresh-frozen and FFPE material. For TCR repertoire profiling, blood samples were analyzed in the form of peripheral blood mononuclear cells. Per the germline V gene (reference sequence), WNHNN is the CDR1 and SYGVQD is the CDR2. V drops 4 bases and J drops 4 bases, leaving 9 bases in between. The CDR3, cysteine through phenylalanine, is 13 amino acids long. The entry retains the CDR3 DNA only, 39 bases that are in frame from base 1. Broad study findings and their caveats: The highest T cell clonality was observed in uninvolved tumor-adjacent lung, where clonality exceeded that of tumor, suggesting that antigenic responses were more focused in uninvolved tumor-adjacent lung. Because multi-region sequencing of the tumors was not done, intratumor heterogeneity could not be ruled out. A median of approximately 57 of the top 100 tumor clones were detected in paired uninvolved adjacent lung, and under 30 of these tumor clones were also found among the top 100 clones of the paired uninvolved adjacent lung. Higher T cell density in blood was associated with longer overall survival, whereas higher clonality in adjacent lung was associated with shorter survival. Because of the exploratory design, TCR variables were selected using unadjusted p-values without false-discovery rate correction.

The origin of this receptor is a male donor at least 60 years old with stage I lung adenocarcinoma. Recombination linked TRBV10-1 to TRBJ2-3; the D gene is not confidently resolved. The sample here was peripheral blood, taken before any cancer treatment. The CDR3 reads CASSVGPADTQYF. The DNA reads as follows: TGCGCCAGCAGTGTAGGTCCGGCAGATACGCAGTATTTT.